This entry lists 10 T cell receptor beta chains sequenced from one sample in a study of blood T cell repertoires in COVID-19. Sequencing was performed with immunoSEQ multiplex PCR; in TCRdb, only in-frame clones are kept and a portion is missing. Of over 150,000 clones detected, 85% to 90% appear once; the ten largest clones hold over 2%. The sequencing sample was made of peripheral blood. All receptors derive from a man between 45 and 60 years old who had recovered from COVID-19.

The V call is TRBV13, the J call TRBJ1-2; D is ambiguous. V was shortened by 2 bases and J by 4 bases, with 5 bases between the two germline ends. Per germline, CDR1 PRHDT and CDR2 FYEKMQ (reference sequence). The CDR3 has 12 amino acids. The CDR3: CASSLSSYGYTF. The CDR3 region has the DNA TGTGCCAGCAGCTTATCCAGCTATGGCTACACCTTC.

A note on this clone: Other DNA variants within this sample encode the same CDR3. The chain has TRBV7-2 and TRBJ2-5, with TRBD1 matching over 8 bases. J lost 4 bases, V lost 5 bases, and 6 bases had no gene match. The length of the CDR3 is 14 residues. Germline V CDR1 and CDR2: SGHTA, FQGNSA. The CDR3 here is CASSLGTGGETQYF. The DNA for the CDR3 is TGTGCCAGCAGCCTCGGGACAGGCGGAGAGACCCAGTACTTC.

This clone appeared a few times. The chain is built from TRBV28 and TRBJ2-7; D is unresolved. From germline, CDR1 is MDHEN and CDR2 SYDVKM. CDR3 length: 14 amino acids. V lost 5 bases and J 7 bases, leaving 18 bases between the germline ends. The chain's CDR3 is CASSRQTPYSEQYF. In DNA, the CDR3 is TGTGCCAGCAGTCGACAAACGCCCTACTCTGAGCAGTACTTC.

The chain carries TRBV7-3 and TRBJ2-1; maybe TRBD2 (5 bases). V lost 5 bases and J 9 bases, leaving 23 bases between the germline ends. The CDR3 has 16 residues. Germline CDR1 reads SGHTA; CDR2 reads FQGTGA. The CDR3 is CASSLEPRWEITEQFF. CDR3 DNA: TGTGCCAGCAGCCTTGAACCCAGGTGGGAGATTACTGAGCAGTTCTTC.

The chain couples TRBV11-3 to TRBJ1-1; 9 bases agree with TRBD1. CDR1 and CDR2 (germline): SGHNT, YENEEA. With V trimmed by 4 bases and J by 3 bases, 6 bases remained unmatched. The CDR3 has 15 residues. The CDR3 DNA reads TGTGCCAGCAGCTCAAACAGGGGGCCCCACACTGAAGCTTTCTTT. It specifies CASSSNRGPHTEAFF.

This sequence joins TRBV7-8 and TRBJ2-7; 8 nucleotides match TRBD1. J was trimmed by 5 bases and V by 0 bases; bases with no gene match: 9. The CDR3 length is 16 residues. The germline V gene encodes CDR1 SGHVS and CDR2 FQNEAQ. The CDR3 loop is CASSLATYRGANEQYF. CDR3 nucleotides: TGTGCCAGCAGCTTAGCGACGTACAGGGGGGCAAACGAGCAGTACTTC.

This clone has a single count. This chain links TRBV10-3 with TRBJ1-4; 8 bases align to TRBD1. Germline CDR1 is ENHRY and CDR2 is SYGVKD. This CDR3 has 15 residues. The J segment lost 8 bases and the V segment lost 0 bases, leaving 5 bases of the junction unmatched. The CDR3 loop reads CAISESGQGFEKLFF. CDR3 nucleotides: TGTGCCATCAGTGAGTCCGGACAGGGTTTCGAAAAACTGTTTTTT.

This clone has a handful of counts. The chain links TRBV7-3 to TRBJ2-3; 9 nucleotides line up with TRBD1. The germline CDR1 and CDR2 sequences are SGHTA and FQGTGA. This CDR3 has 16 amino acids. With V trimmed by 1 base and J by 2 bases, 4 bases remained unmatched. CDR3 residues: CASSLMGTGNTDTQYF. The CDR3 DNA reads as TGTGCCAGCAGCTTAATGGGGACAGGGAACACAGATACGCAGTATTTT.

The rearrangement uses TRBV2 and TRBJ2-1, with 9 nucleotides matching TRBD2. Germline trimming cut 4 bases from V and 3 bases from J; bases unmatched to any gene: 1. Germline CDR1 and CDR2: SNHLY and FYNNEI. CDR3 length: 14 amino acids. Here the CDR3 reads CASSGAGGYNEQFF. CDR3 DNA: TGTGCCAGCAGTGGAGCGGGAGGCTACAATGAGCAGTTCTTC.

The rearrangement uses TRBV7-2 and TRBJ2-3; 7 positions match TRBD2. Germline assignment: CDR1 SGHTA and CDR2 FQGNSA. The CDR3 consists of 17 residues. The ends lost 5 bases at V and 3 bases at J; junction bases unmatched: 14. The CDR3 DNA sequence: TGTGCCAGCAGCATCAACGAAGGCGGGAGAGGGACAGATACGCAGTATTTT. Translated: CASSINEGGRGTDTQYF.